The sample holds one count of the clone carrying this TCR beta chain. Its antigen remains unknown. These data belong to a study of T cell responses to AZD1222 COVID-19 vaccine. Overall study: Analysis merged second doses at about 4 or about 12 weeks. The study's findings and limits: Only a handful of AZD1222 recipients were seropositive at baseline. Unmutated variant regions are reportedly targeted by nearly half of spike-specific TCRs.

CDR3 length: 13 amino acids. V gave up 6 bases and J gave up 3 bases; unmatched junction bases: 4. Germline values: CDR1 MNHEY, CDR2 SMNVEV (reference sequence). Assay: immunoSEQ multiplex PCR; the TCRdb copy retains only in-frame clones and omits some. The table lists approximately 100,000 clones, over 80% of them singletons. The starting material was peripheral blood, obtained on day 0 of AZD1222 vaccination. V is TRBV27 and J is TRBJ2-7; TRBD1 agrees at 8 bases. The source is an adult in good health. In DNA, the CDR3 is TGTGCCAGCAGGCCGGACAGGGTCTACGAGCAGTACTTC. This gives the protein CASRPDRVYEQYF.